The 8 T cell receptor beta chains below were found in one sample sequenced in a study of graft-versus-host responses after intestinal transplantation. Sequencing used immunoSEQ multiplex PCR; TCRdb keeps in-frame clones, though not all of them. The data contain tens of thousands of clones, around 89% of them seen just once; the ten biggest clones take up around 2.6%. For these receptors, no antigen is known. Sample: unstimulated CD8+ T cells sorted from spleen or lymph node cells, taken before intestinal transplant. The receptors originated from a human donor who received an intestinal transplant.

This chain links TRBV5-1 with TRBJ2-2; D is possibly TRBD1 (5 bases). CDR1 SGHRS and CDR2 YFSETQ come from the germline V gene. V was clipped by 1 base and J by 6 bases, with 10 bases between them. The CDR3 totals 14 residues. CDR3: CASSLRQGAGELFF. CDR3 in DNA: TGCGCCAGCAGCTTGCGGCAGGGTGCCGGGGAGCTGTTTTTT.

The CDR3 DNA reads as TGTGCTAGTGGTTTGGTGAGGCCTAGCGGGAGGGTCGAGCAGTACTTC. Translation: CASGLVRPSGRVEQYF. This chain connects TRBV12-5 to TRBJ2-7; 12 bases are a match to TRBD2. There are 16 residues in the CDR3. After removal of 0 bases from V and 6 bases from J, the junction contained 6 bases not matched to a gene. The V gene's germline CDR1 is LGHNT and CDR2 FRNRAP.

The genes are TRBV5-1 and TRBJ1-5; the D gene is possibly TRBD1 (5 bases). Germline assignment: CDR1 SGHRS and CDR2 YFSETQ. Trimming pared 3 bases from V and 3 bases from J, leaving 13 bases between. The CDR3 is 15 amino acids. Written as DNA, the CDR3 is TGCGCCAGCAGCTCTTCTGACAGCTTCAATCAGCCCCAGCATTTT. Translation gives CASSSSDSFNQPQHF.

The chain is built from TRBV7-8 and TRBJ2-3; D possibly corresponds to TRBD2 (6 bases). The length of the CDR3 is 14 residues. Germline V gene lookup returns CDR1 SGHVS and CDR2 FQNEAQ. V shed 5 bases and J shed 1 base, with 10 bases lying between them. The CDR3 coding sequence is TGTGCCAGCAGCCAATGGAGGGGCACAGATACGCAGTATTTT. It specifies CASSQWRGTDTQYF.

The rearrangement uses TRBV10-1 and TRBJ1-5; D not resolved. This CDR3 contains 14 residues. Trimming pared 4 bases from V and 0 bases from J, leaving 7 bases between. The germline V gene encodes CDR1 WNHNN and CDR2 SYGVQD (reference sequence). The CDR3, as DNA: TGCGCCAGCAGTGGGCATTATAGCAATCAGCCCCAGCATTTT. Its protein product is CASSGHYSNQPQHF.

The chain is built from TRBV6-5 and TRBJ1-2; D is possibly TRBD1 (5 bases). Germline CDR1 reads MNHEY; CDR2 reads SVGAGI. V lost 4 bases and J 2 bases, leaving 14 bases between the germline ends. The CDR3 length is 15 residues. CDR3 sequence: CASSFGGGGNYGYTF. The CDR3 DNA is TGTGCCAGCAGTTTCGGGGGGGGAGGAAACTATGGCTACACCTTC.

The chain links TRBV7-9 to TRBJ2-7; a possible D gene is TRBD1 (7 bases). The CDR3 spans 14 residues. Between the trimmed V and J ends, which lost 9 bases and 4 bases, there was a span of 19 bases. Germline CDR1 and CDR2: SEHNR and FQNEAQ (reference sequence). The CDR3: CASTEGASEYEQYF. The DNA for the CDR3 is TGTGCCAGTACGGAGGGGGCGAGCGAATACGAGCAGTACTTC.

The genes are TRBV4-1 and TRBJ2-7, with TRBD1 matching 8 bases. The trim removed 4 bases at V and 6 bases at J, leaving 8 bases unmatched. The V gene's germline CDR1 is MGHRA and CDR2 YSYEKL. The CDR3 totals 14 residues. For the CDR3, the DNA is TGCGCCAGCAGCCTCGGACAGGGAACCATCGAGCAGTACTTC. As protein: CASSLGQGTIEQYF.